This T cell receptor beta chain came from a study of T cell responses to AZD1222 COVID-19 vaccine. Study-level results: Most donors were white British and more were female, and clonal diversity was possibly underestimated. Increases in Spike-specific TCR breadth and depth were seen after two AZD1222 doses.

The assay was immunoSEQ multiplex PCR, and TCRdb's table has in-frame clones only and misses some. The sample yields roughly 110,000 clones, 80% to 90% seen once. Comments on this clone: Its target is not known.

Germline CDR1 SGHTA, CDR2 FQGNSA. With 6 bases removed from V and 4 bases from J, the gap between germline ends came to 7 bases. The CDR3 totals 12 residues. The sample in question was peripheral blood, obtained on day 0 of AZD1222 vaccination. The V gene is TRBV7-2, the J gene TRBJ1-3; D unresolved. The sequence was collected from an adult in good health. CDR3 in DNA: TGTGCCAGCAGTACCTCCGGAAACACCATATATTTT. This sequence encodes CASSTSGNTIYF. The whole variable domain, remainder taken from reference TRBV7-2 and TRBJ1-3, is GAGVSQSPSNKVTEKGKDVELRCDPISGHTALYWYRQSLGQGLEFLIYFQGNSAPDKSGLPSDRFSAERTGGSVSTLTIQRTQQEDSAVYLCASSTSGNTIYFGEGSWLTVV.